This T cell receptor beta chain was sequenced during a study of shared clonotypes between healthy human individuals. Notes on the study in general: Investigators expected sequencing depth to affect clonotype sharing among donors.

About this clone itself: No antigen is known for it. Additional DNA sequences in this sample encode the identical CDR3.

Germline V gives CDR1 MDHEN, CDR2 SYDVKM. The CDR3 runs 13 residues. V was trimmed by 1 base and J by 4 bases, leaving 8 bases between them. It was across several immunoSEQ plates that each subset's genomic DNA was evenly split. Authors' processing steps: ImmunoSEQ sequences covered only the junction and lacked quality scores; filtering therefore differed. Measured with immunoSEQ multiplex PCR; TCRdb has only the in-frame clones, and not every one. V, J and clone size reflect that table, while D and trimming were determined from the DNA. Of about half a million clones in the sample, 75% to 85% are singletons; the top ten hold 13%. The study enrolled healthy HIV-negative adults without recent acute infections or vaccinations as donors.

Sequenced sample: PBMCs. The V call is TRBV28, the J call TRBJ2-7, with unresolved D. The TCR comes from a woman in her thirties or forties in good health. Some clones in this sample may be carry-over from other donors' samples. The CDR3 nucleotides read TGTGCCAGCAGTTTATTAAGCAGTTACGAGCAGTACTTC. It codes for CASSLLSSYEQYF.